This T cell receptor (beta chain) appears in the sequencing data of a study of neurological immune-mediated disorders. Germline V CDR1 and CDR2: SGHDN, FVKESK. J gave up 4 bases and V 4 bases, and 3 bases lay outside the gene matches. The CDR3 is 15 residues long. Ten or more counts support this clonotype. The team produced cDNA through 5'RACE using 10-nucleotide random UMIs. From 15-18 subjects, over 170 million TCR-beta sequences were obtained in each sequencing run. MiXCR was run by TCRdb on the 5' RACE reads, yielding one entry per CDR3 protein. The sample includes over 35,000 distinct CDR3 sequences, roughly 13% of them seen just once. Healthy controls were blood bank volunteers in Maryland, USA. Unsorted libraries were generated from 2 million PBMCs held at -80 degrees C.

The sample taken for sequencing was PBMCs. The rearrangement uses TRBV14 and TRBJ2-3; 12 bases are shared with TRBD2. This clonotype originated in a female donor in good health. The CDR3 nucleotides are TGTGCCAGCAGCCCCCGGACTAGCGGGGCAGATACGCAGTATTTT. Translating it yields CASSPRTSGADTQYF.